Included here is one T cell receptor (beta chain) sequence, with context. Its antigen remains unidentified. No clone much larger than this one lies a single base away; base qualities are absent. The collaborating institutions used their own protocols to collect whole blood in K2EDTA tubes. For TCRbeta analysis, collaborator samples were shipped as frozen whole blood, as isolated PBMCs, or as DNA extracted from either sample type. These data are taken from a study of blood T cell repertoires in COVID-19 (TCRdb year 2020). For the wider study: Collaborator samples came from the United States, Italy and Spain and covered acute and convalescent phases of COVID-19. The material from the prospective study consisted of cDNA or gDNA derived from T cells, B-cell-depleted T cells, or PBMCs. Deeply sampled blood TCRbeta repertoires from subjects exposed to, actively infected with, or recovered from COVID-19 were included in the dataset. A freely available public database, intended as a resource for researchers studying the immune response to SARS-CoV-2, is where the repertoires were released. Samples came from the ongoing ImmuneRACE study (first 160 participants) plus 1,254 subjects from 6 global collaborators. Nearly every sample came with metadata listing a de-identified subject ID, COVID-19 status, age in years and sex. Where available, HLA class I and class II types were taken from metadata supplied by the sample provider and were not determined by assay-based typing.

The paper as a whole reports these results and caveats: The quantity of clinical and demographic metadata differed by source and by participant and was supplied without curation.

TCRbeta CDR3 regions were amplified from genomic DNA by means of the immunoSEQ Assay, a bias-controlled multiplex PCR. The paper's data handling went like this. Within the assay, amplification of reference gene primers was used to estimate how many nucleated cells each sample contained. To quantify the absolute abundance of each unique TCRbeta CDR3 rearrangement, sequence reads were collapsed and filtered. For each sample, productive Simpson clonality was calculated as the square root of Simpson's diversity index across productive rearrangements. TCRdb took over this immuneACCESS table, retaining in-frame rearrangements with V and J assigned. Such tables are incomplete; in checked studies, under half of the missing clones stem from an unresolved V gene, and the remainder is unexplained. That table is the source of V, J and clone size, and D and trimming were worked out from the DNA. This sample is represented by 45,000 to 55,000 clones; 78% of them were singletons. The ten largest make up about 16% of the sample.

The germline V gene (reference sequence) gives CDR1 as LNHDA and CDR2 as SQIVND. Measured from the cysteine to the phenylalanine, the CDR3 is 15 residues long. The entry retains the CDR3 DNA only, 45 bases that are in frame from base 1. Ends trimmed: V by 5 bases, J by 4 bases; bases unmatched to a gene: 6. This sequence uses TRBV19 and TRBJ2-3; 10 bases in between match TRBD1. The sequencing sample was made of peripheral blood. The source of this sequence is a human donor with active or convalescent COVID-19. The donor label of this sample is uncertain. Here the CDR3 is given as CASSDRDRGPDTQYF. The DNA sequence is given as TGTGCCAGTAGTGACCGGGACAGGGGACCAGATACGCAGTATTTT.